The T cell receptor (beta chain) described here comes from a study of patients and donors after allogeneic stem cell transplantation. MiXCR, run by TCRdb on the RT-PCR reads, gives a single entry per CDR3 protein. Of 920,000 or so distinct CDR3 sequences in the sample, more than 15% were seen once. V was shortened by 5 bases and J by 4 bases, with 8 bases between the two germline ends. The CDR3 runs to 11 residues. CDR1 is DFQATT, CDR2 SNEGSKA, per germline (reference sequence). This clonotype has just a few counts. This chain connects TRBV20-1 to TRBJ1-1, with D possibly TRBD1 on 5 matching bases. Sequences were obtained from blood, either unsorted or a sorted T cell fraction (not recorded which). This clonotype was obtained from a human donor who was either an allogeneic HSCT recipient or a stem cell or donor lymphocyte infusion donor (not recorded which). It is not recorded whose cells these are; they may come from a transplant donor. The CDR3: CSARGATEAFF. CDR3 sequence (DNA): TGCAGTGCTCGCGGGGCCACTGAAGCTTTCTTT.